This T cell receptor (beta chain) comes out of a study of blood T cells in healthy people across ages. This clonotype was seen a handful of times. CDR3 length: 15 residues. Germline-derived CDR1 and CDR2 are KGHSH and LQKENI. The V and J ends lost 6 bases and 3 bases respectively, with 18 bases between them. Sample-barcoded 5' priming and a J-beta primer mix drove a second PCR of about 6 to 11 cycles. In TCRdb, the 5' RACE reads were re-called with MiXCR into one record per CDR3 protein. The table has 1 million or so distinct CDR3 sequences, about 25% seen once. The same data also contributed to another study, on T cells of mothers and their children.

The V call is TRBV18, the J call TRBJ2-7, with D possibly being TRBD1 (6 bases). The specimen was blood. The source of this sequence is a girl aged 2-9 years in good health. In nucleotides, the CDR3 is TGTGCCAGCTCCATTACCGGGACACTGAACTACGAGCAGTACTTC. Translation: CASSITGTLNYEQYF.